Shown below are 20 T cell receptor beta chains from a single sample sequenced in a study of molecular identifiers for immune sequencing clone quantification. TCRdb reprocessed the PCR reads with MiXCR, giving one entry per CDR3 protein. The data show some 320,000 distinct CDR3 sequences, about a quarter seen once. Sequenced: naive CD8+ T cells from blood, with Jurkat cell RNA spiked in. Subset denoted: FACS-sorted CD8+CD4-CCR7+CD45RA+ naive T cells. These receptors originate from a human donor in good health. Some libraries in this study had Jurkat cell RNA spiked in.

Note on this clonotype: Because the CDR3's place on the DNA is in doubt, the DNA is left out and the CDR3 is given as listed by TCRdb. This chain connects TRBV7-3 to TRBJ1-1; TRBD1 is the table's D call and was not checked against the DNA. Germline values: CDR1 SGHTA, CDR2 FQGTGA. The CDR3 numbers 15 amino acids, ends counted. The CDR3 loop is CASSLTVGEGTEALF.

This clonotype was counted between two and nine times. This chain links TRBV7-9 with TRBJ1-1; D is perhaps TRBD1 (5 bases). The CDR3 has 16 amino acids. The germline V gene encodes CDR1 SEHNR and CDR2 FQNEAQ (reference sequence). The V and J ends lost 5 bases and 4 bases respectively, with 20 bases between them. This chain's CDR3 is CASSLGPEGLGTEAFF. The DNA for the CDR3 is TGTGCCAGCAGCCTGGGGCCCGAGGGGCTTGGCACTGAAGCTTTCTTT.

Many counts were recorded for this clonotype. For the CDR3, the DNA is TGCAGTGCCGTGGGGATCTACTCCTACGAGCAGTACTTC. This sequence encodes CSAVGIYSYEQYF. This chain joins TRBV20-1 and TRBJ2-7; the D is unclear. The germline V and J ends were trimmed by 6 bases and 0 bases, with 12 bases remaining between them. Looked up from germline, CDR1 is DFQATT and CDR2 is SNEGSKA (reference sequence). This CDR3 is 13 amino acids long.

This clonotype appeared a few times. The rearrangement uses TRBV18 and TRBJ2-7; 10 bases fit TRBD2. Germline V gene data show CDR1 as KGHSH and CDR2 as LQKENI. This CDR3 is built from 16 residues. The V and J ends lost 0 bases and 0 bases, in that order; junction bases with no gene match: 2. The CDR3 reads CASSPPAGGSSYEQYF. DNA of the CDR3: TGTGCCAGCTCACCACCAGCGGGAGGGAGCTCCTACGAGCAGTACTTC.

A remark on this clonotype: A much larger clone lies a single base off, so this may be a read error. DNA of the CDR3: TGTGCCGGCAGCTCCCTACAGGGGGCGTACACTGAAGCTTTCTTT. Encoded protein: CAGSSLQGAYTEAFF. V and J are TRBV7-2 and TRBJ1-1; 9 nucleotides line up with TRBD1. Germline lookup yields CDR1 SGHTA and CDR2 FQGNSA. This CDR3 region has 15 residues.

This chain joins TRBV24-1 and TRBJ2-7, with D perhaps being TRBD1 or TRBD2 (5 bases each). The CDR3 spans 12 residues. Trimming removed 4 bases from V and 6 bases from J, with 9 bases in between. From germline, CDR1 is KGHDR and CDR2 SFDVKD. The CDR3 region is CATSEKGREQYF. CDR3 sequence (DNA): TGTGCCACCAGTGAAAAGGGACGCGAGCAGTACTTC.

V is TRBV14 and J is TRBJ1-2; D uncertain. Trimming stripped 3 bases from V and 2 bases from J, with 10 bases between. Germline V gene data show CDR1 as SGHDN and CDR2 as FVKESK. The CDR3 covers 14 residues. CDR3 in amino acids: CASSHQDTNYGYTF. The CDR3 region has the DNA TGTGCCAGCAGCCACCAAGACACGAACTATGGCTACACCTTC.

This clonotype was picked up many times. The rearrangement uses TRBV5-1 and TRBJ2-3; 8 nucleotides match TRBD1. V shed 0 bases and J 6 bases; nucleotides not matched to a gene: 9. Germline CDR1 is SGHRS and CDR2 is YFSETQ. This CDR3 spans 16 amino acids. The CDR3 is CASSLADRGLRDTQYF. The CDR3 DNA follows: TGCGCCAGCAGCTTGGCCGACAGGGGATTGAGGGATACGCAGTATTTT.

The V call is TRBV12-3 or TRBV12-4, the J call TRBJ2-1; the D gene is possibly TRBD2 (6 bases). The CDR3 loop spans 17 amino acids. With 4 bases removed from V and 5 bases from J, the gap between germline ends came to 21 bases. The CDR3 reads CASSSWSTRGSHNEQFF. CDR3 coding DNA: TGTGCCAGCAGTTCATGGTCGACTCGGGGGTCTCACAATGAGCAGTTCTTC.

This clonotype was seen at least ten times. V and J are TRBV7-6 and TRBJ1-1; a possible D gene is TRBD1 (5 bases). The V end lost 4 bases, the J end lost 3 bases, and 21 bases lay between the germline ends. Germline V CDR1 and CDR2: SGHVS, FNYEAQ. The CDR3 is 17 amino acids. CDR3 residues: CASSSERRQYLDTEAFF. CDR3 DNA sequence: TGTGCCAGCAGCTCGGAGCGGAGACAGTACCTCGACACTGAAGCTTTCTTT.

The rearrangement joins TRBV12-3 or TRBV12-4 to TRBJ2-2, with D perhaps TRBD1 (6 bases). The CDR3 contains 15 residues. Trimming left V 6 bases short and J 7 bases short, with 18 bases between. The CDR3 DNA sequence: TGTGCCAGCAGGGTTCAGGGGCAGGGAGTCGGGGAGCTGTTTTTT. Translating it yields CASRVQGQGVGELFF.

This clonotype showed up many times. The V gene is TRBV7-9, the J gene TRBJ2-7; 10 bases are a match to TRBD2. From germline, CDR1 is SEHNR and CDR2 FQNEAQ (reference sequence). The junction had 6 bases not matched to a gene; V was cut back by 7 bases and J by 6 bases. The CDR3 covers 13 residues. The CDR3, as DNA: TGTGCCAGCACCGGGACTAGCGAAGTCGAGCAGTACTTC. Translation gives CASTGTSEVEQYF.

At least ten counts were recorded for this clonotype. The CDR3 loop is CSVWSGMRNEQFF. In DNA form, the CDR3 reads TGCAGCGTTTGGAGCGGGATGAGGAATGAGCAGTTCTTC. This sequence joins TRBV29-1 and TRBJ2-1; 7 bases are a match to TRBD2. CDR1 is SQVTM and CDR2 is ANQGSEA in the germline V gene. Germline trimming cut 5 bases from V and 7 bases from J; bases unmatched to any gene: 8. The CDR3 has 13 amino acids.

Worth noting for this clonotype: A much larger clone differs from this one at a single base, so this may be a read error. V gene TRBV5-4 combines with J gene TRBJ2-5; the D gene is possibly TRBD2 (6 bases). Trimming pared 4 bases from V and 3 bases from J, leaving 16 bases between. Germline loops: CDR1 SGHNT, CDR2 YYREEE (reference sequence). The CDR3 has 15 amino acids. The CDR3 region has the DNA TGTGCCAGCAGCGAGAGCGGACTACTCGAAGAGACCCAGTACTTC. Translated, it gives CASSESGLLEETQYF.

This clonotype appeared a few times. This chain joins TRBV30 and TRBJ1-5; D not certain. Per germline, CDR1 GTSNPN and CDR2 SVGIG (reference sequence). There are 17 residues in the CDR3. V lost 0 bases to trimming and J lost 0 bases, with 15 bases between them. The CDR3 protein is CAWSVLGPAYSNQPQHF. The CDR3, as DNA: TGTGCCTGGAGTGTATTGGGCCCCGCGTATAGCAATCAGCCCCAGCATTTT.

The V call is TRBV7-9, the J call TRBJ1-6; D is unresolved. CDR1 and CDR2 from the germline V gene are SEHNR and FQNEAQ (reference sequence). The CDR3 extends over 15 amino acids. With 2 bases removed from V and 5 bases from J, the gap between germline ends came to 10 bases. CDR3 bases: TGTGCCAGCAGCTTATATGGGGAGAATAATTCACCCCTCCACTTT. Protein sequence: CASSLYGENNSPLHF.

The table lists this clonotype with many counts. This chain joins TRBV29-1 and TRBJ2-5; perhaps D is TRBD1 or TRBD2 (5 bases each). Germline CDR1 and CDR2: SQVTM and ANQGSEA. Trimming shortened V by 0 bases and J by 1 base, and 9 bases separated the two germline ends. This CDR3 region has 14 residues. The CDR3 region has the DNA TGCAGCGTTGAAGATCCGGGACGCCAAGAGACCCAGTACTTC. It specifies CSVEDPGRQETQYF.

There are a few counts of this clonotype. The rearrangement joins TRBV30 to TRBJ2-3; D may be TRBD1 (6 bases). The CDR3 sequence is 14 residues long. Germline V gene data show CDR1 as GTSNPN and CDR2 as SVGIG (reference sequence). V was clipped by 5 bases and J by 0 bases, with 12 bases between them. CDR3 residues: CAWQQGTSTDTQYF. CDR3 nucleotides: TGTGCCTGGCAACAGGGAACCAGCACAGATACGCAGTATTTT.

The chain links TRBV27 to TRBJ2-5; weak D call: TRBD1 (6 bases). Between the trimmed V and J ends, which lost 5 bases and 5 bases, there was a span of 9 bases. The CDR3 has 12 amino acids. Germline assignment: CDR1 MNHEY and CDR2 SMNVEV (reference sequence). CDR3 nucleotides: TGTGCCAGCAGTACCAGGGGTGAGACCCAGTACTTC. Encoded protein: CASSTRGETQYF.

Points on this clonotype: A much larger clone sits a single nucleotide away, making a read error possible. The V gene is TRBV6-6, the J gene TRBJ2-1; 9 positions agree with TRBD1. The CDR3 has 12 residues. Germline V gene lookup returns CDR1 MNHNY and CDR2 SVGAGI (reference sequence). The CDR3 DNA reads TGTGCCGGCAGGACAGGGGTGGATGAGCAGTTCTTC. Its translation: CAGRTGVDEQFF.